This passage covers 27 T cell receptor beta chains from one sample sequenced in a study of tumor-infiltrating lymphocytes in primary liver carcinoma. The authors made TCR beta cDNA from 400 to 550 ng total RNA with a constant-region primer. ARM-PCR, slightly modified, supplied the TCR beta libraries through three nested multiplex PCR rounds. For roughly 11 cycles apiece, the opening two PCR rounds ran with TRBV1-TRBV30 forward primers and a C-beta reverse primer. TCRdb recomputed calls from the multiplex PCR reads with MiXCR, one row per CDR3 protein. The sample has fewer than 400,000 distinct CDR3 sequences; almost 60% are singletons. The authors took blood RNA from unsorted whole blood and also extracted germline DNA. Sequenced: peripheral blood. The receptors here all came from a woman aged 25 to 45 with primary liver carcinoma and hepatitis B virus infection.

The V gene is TRBV7-9, the J gene TRBJ2-1; 9 bases are a match to TRBD1. Unmatched junction bases numbered 6, after V lost 7 bases and J lost 5 bases. Germline V gene lookup returns CDR1 SEHNR and CDR2 FQNEAQ (reference sequence). The CDR3 has 14 residues. CDR3 coding DNA: TGTGCCAGCATTTACAGGGGGCGGAACAATGAGCAGTTCTTC. It specifies CASIYRGRNNEQFF.

The V and J genes are TRBV29-1 and TRBJ2-5; 7 bases are a match to TRBD2. CDR1 SQVTM and CDR2 ANQGSEA come from the germline V gene. V was clipped by 7 bases and J by 4 bases; unmatched bases: 9. This CDR3 contains 13 residues. CDR3 DNA sequence: TGCAGCGCCGGGGGGTGGGACCTAGAGACCCAGTACTTC. Encoded protein: CSAGGWDLETQYF.

This clonotype was observed a few times. The chain combines TRBV6-2 or TRBV6-3 with TRBJ1-2, with D hard to call. V was cut by 6 bases and J by 0 bases, with 8 bases left in between. This CDR3 is 13 amino acids long. The germline V gene encodes CDR1 MNHEY and CDR2 SVGEGT. CDR3 DNA sequence: TGTGCCAGCAGGCCGGATCCTAACTATGGCTACACCTTC. Encoded protein: CASRPDPNYGYTF.

Comments on this clonotype: A much larger clone sits a single nucleotide away, making a read error possible. The gene calls are TRBV4-3 and TRBJ2-1; 9 nucleotides match TRBD2. Per the germline V gene, CDR1 is LGHNA and CDR2 is YSLEER. CDR3 size: 16 residues. V gave up 0 bases and J gave up 9 bases; unmatched junction bases: 9. The CDR3 DNA is TGCGCCAGCAGCCAAGATGCAGCGGGAGGCAATGTTGAGCAGTTCTTC. Its protein is CASSQDAAGGNVEQFF.

Only a few counts were recorded for this clonotype. The rearrangement uses TRBV7-9 and TRBJ2-2; D tentatively fits TRBD1 or TRBD2 (6 bases each). The V gene lost 5 bases and the J gene lost 6 bases, with 19 bases spanning the gap. Germline values: CDR1 SEHNR, CDR2 FQNEAQ (reference sequence). The CDR3 runs to 16 residues. CDR3 bases: TGTGCCAGCAGCACGAGGTCACGGGGGCCGCCCGGGGAGCTGTTTTTT. Translation: CASSTRSRGPPGELFF.

In its sample, this clonotype was seen many times. The chain combines TRBV11-3 with TRBJ2-2; D gene uncertain. CDR1 is SGHNT, CDR2 YENEEA, per germline. V dropped 5 bases and J dropped 7 bases, with 5 bases sitting between them. The CDR3 spans 11 residues. The CDR3 reads CASSRIGELFF. The CDR3 DNA follows: TGTGCCAGCAGCCGGATCGGGGAGCTGTTTTTT.

This clonotype was seen more than once but under ten times. Just one base apart from a much larger clone, this may be a read error. The V and J genes are TRBV29-1 and TRBJ1-2; D not certain. CDR3 size: 13 residues. Trimming shortened V by 7 bases and J by 6 bases, and 18 bases separated the two germline ends. Per the germline V gene, CDR1 is SQVTM and CDR2 is ANQGSEA. CDR3 in DNA: TGCAGCGCGCCGGACGGGGAAGGCAATGGCTACACCTTC. Translation gives CSAPDGEGNGYTF.

By frequency in the sample, this clonotype is medium-sized. V gene TRBV29-1 combines with J gene TRBJ2-1; 12 positions agree with TRBD2. CDR3 size: 14 residues. CDR1 is SQVTM, CDR2 ANQGSEA, per germline. Trimming cost V 3 bases and J 9 bases; bases outside gene matches: 6. The CDR3 region is CSVDLAGGPGEQFF. The DNA of the CDR3 is TGCAGCGTTGACCTAGCGGGAGGGCCGGGTGAGCAGTTCTTC.

The table lists this clonotype with a few counts. The chain has TRBV12-3 or TRBV12-4 and TRBJ2-1; D gene uncertain. Trimming removed 4 bases at V and 4 bases at J, with 5 bases between. The CDR3 is 12 residues long. For the CDR3, the DNA is TGTGCCAGCAGTTATAGGTACAATGAGCAGTTCTTC. Protein: CASSYRYNEQFF.

V usage is TRBV7-6 and J usage is TRBJ2-3; D possibly uses TRBD1 or TRBD2 (5 bases each). The CDR3 length is 13 residues. Germline V gene lookup returns CDR1 SGHVS and CDR2 FNYEAQ. The V end lost 4 bases, the J end lost 4 bases, and 9 bases lay between the germline ends. The CDR3 DNA reads TGTGCCAGCAGCTGGGGACGGGCAGATACGCAGTATTTT. It yields the protein CASSWGRADTQYF.

V usage is TRBV10-3 and J usage is TRBJ2-1, with D tentatively TRBD2 (5 bases). The CDR3 loop spans 13 amino acids. Germline V gene data show CDR1 as ENHRY and CDR2 as SYGVKD. V dropped 0 bases and J dropped 12 bases, with 12 bases sitting between them. The CDR3 is CAISESEGGGQFF. The DNA of the CDR3 is TGTGCCATCAGTGAGTCTGAGGGCGGTGGGCAGTTCTTC.

The chain combines TRBV7-9 with TRBJ2-7, with TRBD1 matching over 9 bases. The V gene end was trimmed by 4 bases and the J gene end by 6 bases; junction bases not matched to a gene: 4. The CDR3 has 13 amino acids. Germline V gene data show CDR1 as SEHNR and CDR2 as FQNEAQ (reference sequence). Written as DNA, the CDR3 is TGTGCCAGCAGCTCCGGGACAGGGTCCGAGCAGTACTTC. It is translated as CASSSGTGSEQYF.

On this clonotype: A single base separates this from a much larger clone, so it may be a read error. The chain joins TRBV6-5 to TRBJ2-3; possibly TRBD1 for D (5 bases). The germline gives CDR1 MNHEY, CDR2 SVGAGI. The CDR3 is 17 residues long. CDR3 sequence (DNA): TGTGCCGGCAGTGGGGCACATCGCGGCAGGACCACAGATACGCAGTATTTT. Its translation: CAGSGAHRGRTTDTQYF.

This clonotype was recorded at least ten times. V and J are TRBV4-1 and TRBJ1-1, with D unclear. Germline CDR1 and CDR2: MGHRA and YSYEKL. The CDR3 is 14 amino acids. Trimming pared 4 bases from V and 0 bases from J, leaving 9 bases between. For the CDR3, the DNA is TGCGCCAGCAGCCTTGGGGTTTTGAACACTGAAGCTTTCTTT. It translates to CASSLGVLNTEAFF.

The chain has TRBV5-1 and TRBJ2-2; TRBD1 might be the D (6 bases). CDR1 and CDR2 (germline): SGHRS, YFSETQ. Deletions cut 2 bases from V and 0 bases from J, with 8 bases between. The CDR3 length is 15 residues. The CDR3 spells CASSFRGPNTGELFF. As DNA, the CDR3 is TGCGCCAGCAGCTTCAGGGGACCGAACACCGGGGAGCTGTTTTTT.

Concerning this clonotype itself: The junction departs from the called germline gene at one end, perhaps through a read error. V gene TRBV7-9 combines with J gene TRBJ1-2; D not resolved. Looked up from germline, CDR1 is SEHNR and CDR2 is FQNEAQ (reference sequence). There are 16 residues in the CDR3. CDR3 sequence: CASTLLGGSWYNGYTF. The CDR3 region has the DNA TGTGCAAGCACCCTACTGGGCGGGAGCTGGTACAATGGCTACACCTTC.

The rearrangement uses TRBV11-2 and TRBJ2-7; D ambiguous. From germline, CDR1 is SGHAT and CDR2 FQNNGV. The CDR3 runs 14 residues. V lost 6 bases and J lost 0, with 12 bases in between. The CDR3 sequence: CASSPISYSYEQYF. In DNA, the CDR3 is TGTGCCAGCAGTCCGATTAGCTACTCCTACGAGCAGTACTTC. The full variable domain, completed using reference TRBV11-2 and TRBJ2-7, is EAGVAQSPRYKIIEKRQSVAFWCNPISGHATLYWYQQILGQGPKLLIQFQNNGVVDDSQLPKDRFSAERLKGVDSTLKIQPAKLEDSAVYLCASSPISYSYEQYFGPGTRLTVT.

With respect to this clonotype: A much larger clonotype is one base distant, so this may be a read error. The V call is TRBV4-2, the J call TRBJ2-1; 9 bases match TRBD2. The CDR3 runs to 17 residues. V dropped 1 base and J dropped 2; count of bases not matched to a gene: 6. Germline V CDR1 and CDR2: LGHNA, YNFKEQ. The DNA for the CDR3 is TGTGCCAGCAGCCAAGGACTAGCGGACTCCACCTACAATGAGCAGTTCTTC. It codes for CASSQGLADSTYNEQFF.

A remark on this clonotype: A read error may account for a junction end that differs from germline. V is TRBV29-1 and J is TRBJ2-2, with a weak D call TRBD2 (5 bases). The CDR3 has 13 amino acids. CDR1 and CDR2 (germline): SQVTM, ANQGSEA. The CDR3 loop is CSVDATNIGELFF. CDR3 coding DNA: TGCAGCGTTGATGCGACGAACATCGGGGAGCTCTTTTTT.

This rearrangement joins TRBV10-3 to TRBJ2-1; 14 nucleotides agree with TRBD2. V was clipped by 4 bases and J by 7 bases; unmatched bases: 6. The CDR3 is 16 amino acids. Germline CDR1 and CDR2: ENHRY and SYGVKD. The CDR3 here is CAISGGLAGAGNEQFF. CDR3 sequence (DNA): TGTGCCATCAGTGGGGGACTAGCGGGAGCCGGGAATGAGCAGTTCTTC.

To note about this clonotype: An end of the junction differs from the germline gene, which may be a read error. This rearrangement joins TRBV11-3 to TRBJ2-1; D not resolved. Germline CDR1 SGHNT, CDR2 YENEEA. The CDR3 totals 12 residues. CDR3 nucleotide sequence: TGTGCTAGCAGCCTGGGCCACAAAGAGCAGTTCTTC. This codes for CASSLGHKEQFF.

In this sample, this clonotype turned up many times. The chain uses TRBV12-3 or TRBV12-4 and TRBJ2-6; the D is unclear. V lost 4 bases, J lost 3 bases, and 7 bases lay in between. The CDR3 is 14 residues long. CDR3 sequence (DNA): TGTGCCAGCAGTTCCGTGGGTGGGGCCAACGTCCTGACTTTC. Translated: CASSSVGGANVLTF.

V usage is TRBV7-9 and J usage is TRBJ2-3; 10 bases map to TRBD2. The V gene's germline CDR1 is SEHNR and CDR2 FQNEAQ (reference sequence). This CDR3 has 17 residues. V was pared by 4 bases and J by 0 bases, with 7 bases of the junction left unmatched. The CDR3 protein is CASSSYLAGVSTDTQYF. CDR3 bases: TGTGCCAGCAGCTCCTATCTAGCGGGAGTGAGCACAGATACGCAGTATTTT.

The V gene is TRBV30, the J gene TRBJ2-7; possibly TRBD1 for D (5 bases). Germline CDR1 reads GTSNPN; CDR2 reads SVGIG (reference sequence). V shed 5 bases and J shed 1 base, with 15 bases lying between them. This CDR3 contains 14 residues. CDR3: CAWGTWTFSYEQYF. The DNA for the CDR3 is TGTGCCTGGGGAACCTGGACATTTTCCTACGAGCAGTACTTC.

Concerning this clonotype itself: One junction end does not reproduce the germline sequence, and a read error may be involved. The genes are TRBV11-3 and TRBJ2-1; TRBD2 matches 7 bases. The CDR3 covers 15 residues. Germline lookup yields CDR1 SGHNT and CDR2 YENEEA. The CDR3 region is CASSFETSRSLEQFF. The CDR3 DNA follows: TGTGCCAGCAGCTTCGAGACTAGCAGGAGCTTAGAGCAATTCTTC.

Note on this clonotype: A clone one base away is much larger, so this may be a read error. This chain joins TRBV29-1 and TRBJ2-1; 8 positions match TRBD2. This CDR3 is 14 amino acids long. The germline V gene encodes CDR1 SQVTM and CDR2 ANQGSEA. CDR3 DNA sequence: TGCAGCGTTGATAAGTCGGGAGGGGGAAATGAGCGGTTCTTC. It is translated as CSVDKSGGGNERFF.

Note on this clonotype: The conserved phenylalanine or tryptophan is not found at the CDR3 terminus, so this likely reflects a read error. The genes are TRBV12-5 and TRBJ2-1; D not certain. This CDR3 is 14 amino acids long. Trimming stripped 2 bases from V and 6 bases from J, with 11 bases between. CDR1 and CDR2 from the germline V gene are LGHNT and FRNRAP. The CDR3: CASGLKLDCNEQFL. As DNA, the CDR3 is TGTGCTAGTGGTTTGAAACTTGACTGCAATGAGCAGTTCTTA.